What follows are 20 T cell receptor beta chains derived from one specimen sequenced in a study of blood T cell repertoires in COVID-19. The data were produced by immunoSEQ multiplex PCR, yet TCRdb's version contains in-frame clones alone and is incomplete. This sample has tens of thousands of clones, with roughly 83% found just once. The sample comprised peripheral blood. Every receptor here comes from a human donor with acute or convalescent COVID-19. The donor label of this sample is uncertain.

This clone was picked up a small number of times. This sequence joins TRBV9 and TRBJ1-1; D is possibly TRBD1 (5 bases). In germline, CDR1 is SGDLS, CDR2 YYNGEE. This CDR3 is built from 14 residues. With 0 bases removed from V and 2 bases from J, the gap between germline ends came to 8 bases. CDR3 region: CASSVVTDNTEAFF. The CDR3 nucleotides read TGTGCCAGCAGCGTAGTGACAGATAACACTGAAGCTTTCTTT.

The CDR3 bases are TGTGCCAGCAGCTTACGACAGTACAATCAGCCCCAGCATTTT. As protein: CASSLRQYNQPQHF. This chain joins TRBV13 and TRBJ1-5, with a tentative D call TRBD1 (5 bases). The length of the CDR3 is 14 residues. The germline gives CDR1 PRHDT, CDR2 FYEKMQ (reference sequence). The V end was cut by 2 bases, the J end by 3 bases, with 8 bases between.

The chain couples TRBV9 to TRBJ1-6; 8 bases align to TRBD1. This CDR3 spans 16 amino acids. The junction had 8 bases not matched to a gene; V was cut back by 2 bases and J by 7 bases. Germline CDR1 is SGDLS and CDR2 is YYNGEE. CDR3 sequence reads: CASSVGQGPLNSPLHF. For the CDR3, the DNA is TGTGCCAGCAGCGTCGGACAGGGTCCCCTGAATTCACCCCTCCACTTT.

The J gene is TRBJ1-1, the V gene TRBV6-5; D ambiguous. Germline V gene data show CDR1 as MNHEY and CDR2 as SVGAGI. The CDR3 extends over 14 amino acids. Trimming removed 0 bases at V and 1 base at J, with 6 bases between. In DNA, the CDR3 is TGTGCCAGCAGTTACTCGAGAGGGAACACTGAAGCTTTCTTT. This gives the protein CASSYSRGNTEAFF.

The J gene is TRBJ2-1, the V gene TRBV18; 9 nucleotides line up with TRBD1. Germline values: CDR1 KGHSH, CDR2 LQKENI. The CDR3 covers 16 residues. V gave up 4 bases and J gave up 2 bases; unmatched junction bases: 6. The chain's CDR3 is CASSLNRGLAYNEQFF. The CDR3 region has the DNA TGTGCCAGCTCACTGAACAGGGGGCTCGCCTACAATGAGCAGTTCTTC.

The gene calls are TRBV28 and TRBJ1-1; TRBD1 is a possible D gene (5 bases). Looked up from germline, CDR1 is MDHEN and CDR2 is SYDVKM. This CDR3 contains 15 residues. The germline V and J ends were trimmed by 6 bases and 1 base, with 15 bases remaining between them. The CDR3 sequence: CASRGGRQKNTEAFF. The CDR3 DNA sequence: TGTGCCAGCAGGGGAGGTAGACAGAAGAACACTGAAGCTTTCTTT. Together with reference TRBV28 and TRBJ1-1, the CDR3 gives the full variable domain: DVKVTQSSRYLVKRTGEKVFLECVQDMDHENMFWYRQDPGLGLRLIYFSYDVKMKEKGDIPEGYSVSREKKERFSLILESASTNQTSMYLCASRGGRQKNTEAFFGQGTRLTVV.

The chain joins TRBV10-2 to TRBJ2-2; D uncertain. The CDR3 is 14 residues long. Germline lookup yields CDR1 WSHSY and CDR2 SAAADI. The V end lost 7 bases, the J end lost 5 bases, and 14 bases lay between the germline ends. In DNA, the CDR3 is TGCGCCAGCACCCGGGTCTCGGAAACCGGGGAGCTGTTTTTT. Protein sequence: CASTRVSETGELFF.

This clone showed up just once. The rearrangement joins TRBV10-3 to TRBJ1-2, with a possible D match to TRBD1 (6 bases). V was pared by 4 bases and J by 1 base, with 16 bases between. The CDR3 extends over 16 amino acids. Germline loops: CDR1 ENHRY, CDR2 SYGVKD. CDR3 bases: TGTGCCATCAGTGCCTCCGGGACACGGATTAACTATGGCTACACCTTC. Amino acids: CAISASGTRINYGYTF.

This clone has ten or more counts. The chain employs TRBV2 and TRBJ1-1, with 9 bases fitting TRBD1. With V trimmed by 8 bases and J by 5 bases, 6 bases remained unmatched. The CDR3 extends over 13 amino acids. The V gene's germline CDR1 is SNHLY and CDR2 FYNNEI. The CDR3 nucleotides are TGTGCCAGCCCCAGACAGGGGGGGACTGAAGCTTTCTTT. It encodes CASPRQGGTEAFF.

V usage is TRBV29-1 and J usage is TRBJ2-3, with 13 nucleotides matching TRBD2. With V trimmed by 7 bases and J by 1 base, 8 bases remained unmatched. CDR1 SQVTM and CDR2 ANQGSEA come from the germline V gene. CDR3 length: 16 amino acids. Here the CDR3 reads CSAPTSGGAGTDTQYF. Written as DNA, the CDR3 is TGCAGCGCACCTACTAGCGGGGGGGCTGGCACAGATACGCAGTATTTT.

The rearrangement joins TRBV10-1 to TRBJ1-1, with 7 positions matching TRBD1. Looked up from germline, CDR1 is WNHNN and CDR2 is SYGVQD (reference sequence). J gave up 3 bases and V 4 bases, and 5 bases lay outside the gene matches. CDR3 length: 14 residues. CDR3 DNA: TGCGCCAGCAGTGCCGGGACAGCTCACACTGAAGCTTTCTTT. Protein: CASSAGTAHTEAFF.

This chain connects TRBV11-2 to TRBJ2-7, with 12 bases identical to TRBD2. The length of the CDR3 is 13 residues. The J segment lost 6 bases and the V segment lost 3 bases, leaving 0 bases of the junction unmatched. Germline CDR1 reads SGHAT; CDR2 reads FQNNGV. DNA for the CDR3: TGTGCCAGCAGCTTGACTAGCGGGAGCGAGCAGTACTTC. Amino acids: CASSLTSGSEQYF.

This clone turned up a few times. The chain couples TRBV11-1 to TRBJ2-7; 10 nucleotides agree with TRBD2. This CDR3 spans 15 amino acids. The germline V gene encodes CDR1 SGHAT and CDR2 FQDESV (reference sequence). V lost 4 bases, J lost 6 bases, and 9 bases stayed unmatched. CDR3 in amino acids: CASSWLLAGVGEQYF. The CDR3 DNA reads TGTGCCAGCAGCTGGCTTCTAGCGGGAGTAGGCGAGCAGTACTTC.

The chain joins TRBV7-3 to TRBJ2-1; TRBD2 matches at 14 bases. The V and J ends lost 4 bases and 6 bases, in that order; junction bases with no gene match: 8. Germline lookup yields CDR1 SGHTA and CDR2 FQGTGA. The CDR3 is 17 amino acids. The CDR3 spells CASSSGLAGGRVNEQFF. The CDR3 DNA sequence: TGTGCCAGCAGCTCCGGACTAGCGGGGGGCAGGGTCAATGAGCAGTTCTTC.

The chain uses TRBV6-1 and TRBJ2-4, with 9 bases fitting TRBD1. This CDR3 comprises 15 residues. V was pared by 0 bases and J by 9 bases, with 6 bases of the junction left unmatched. From germline, CDR1 is MNHNS and CDR2 SASEGT. The CDR3 spells CASSEAMGQGGIQYF. CDR3 nucleotides: TGTGCCAGCAGTGAAGCGATGGGACAGGGAGGCATTCAGTACTTC.

The rearrangement joins TRBV28 to TRBJ1-1; D is possibly TRBD1 (5 bases). CDR1 is MDHEN, CDR2 SYDVKM, per germline. The CDR3 sequence is 15 residues long. The V gene lost 6 bases and the J gene lost 1 base, with 15 bases spanning the gap. In DNA form, the CDR3 reads TGTGCCAGCAGGGGGACCGGGAGCAGGAACACTGAAGCTTTCTTT. Translated, it gives CASRGTGSRNTEAFF. Supplemented by reference TRBV28 and TRBJ1-1, the full variable domain reads DVKVTQSSRYLVKRTGEKVFLECVQDMDHENMFWYRQDPGLGLRLIYFSYDVKMKEKGDIPEGYSVSREKKERFSLILESASTNQTSMYLCASRGTGSRNTEAFFGQGTRLTVV.

This chain uses TRBV9 with TRBJ1-2; the match to TRBD1 covers 9 bases. The length of the CDR3 is 15 residues. Trimming took 2 bases from V and 6 from J; bases not matched to a gene: 8. The V gene's germline CDR1 is SGDLS and CDR2 YYNGEE. The CDR3 loop reads CASSVGQQGADGYTF. The CDR3 nucleotides are TGTGCCAGCAGCGTTGGACAACAGGGGGCTGATGGCTACACCTTC.

The rearrangement uses TRBV5-4 and TRBJ2-1, with 9 bases identical to TRBD1. Germline CDR1 reads SGHNT; CDR2 reads YYREEE (reference sequence). This CDR3 comprises 15 residues. V was clipped by 2 bases and J by 2 bases; unmatched bases: 2. In DNA, the CDR3 is TGTGCCAGCAGCTTAGGGGACAGGGCCTACAATGAGCAGTTCTTC. Protein product: CASSLGDRAYNEQFF. The full variable domain, completed using reference TRBV5-4 and TRBJ2-1, is ETGVTQSPTHLIKTRGQQVTLRCSSQSGHNTVSWYQQALGQGPQFIFQYYREEENGRGNFPPRFSGLQFPNYSSELNVNALELDDSALYLCASSLGDRAYNEQFFGPGTRLTVL.

For the CDR3, the DNA is TGTGCCAGCAGCGGACAGATTTCCTACGAGCAGTACTTC. Translation: CASSGQISYEQYF. The chain recombines TRBV7-9 with TRBJ2-7, with a weak D call TRBD1 (6 bases). Trimming took 5 bases from V and 1 from J, leaving 9 bases between them. CDR3 length: 13 amino acids. Looked up from germline, CDR1 is SEHNR and CDR2 is FQNEAQ (reference sequence). Looking up the rest from reference TRBV7-9 and TRBJ2-7 gives the full variable domain: DTGVSQNPRHKITKRGQNVTFRCDPISEHNRLYWYRQTLGQGPEFLTYFQNEAQLEKSRLLSDRFSAERPKGSFSTLEIQRTEQGDSAMYLCASSGQISYEQYFGPGTRLTVT.

This CDR3 is CASSSQIQGSVGSPLHF. The CDR3, as DNA: TGCGCCAGCAGCTCGCAAATACAGGGGTCCGTGGGGTCACCCCTCCACTTT. This chain joins TRBV5-1 and TRBJ1-6, with TRBD1 identical over 7 bases. The CDR3 consists of 17 residues. Per germline, CDR1 SGHRS and CDR2 YFSETQ. The trim removed 3 bases at V and 10 bases at J, leaving 16 bases unmatched.